One sample yielded the 15 T cell receptor beta chains listed below, sequenced in a study of sequential checkpoint blockade in melanoma (dated by TCRdb to about 2019). Library generation was performed with the immunoSEQ multiplex PCR assay. TCRdb obtained this table from immuneACCESS and retained in-frame rearrangements with V and J assigned. These tables miss some clones; where compared with another copy, unresolved V genes account for less than half of the shortfall, and the remainder is unexplained. The sample yields about 20,000 clones; roughly 59% were counted once. In total, the top ten clones hold roughly 18% of the sample. Read against the paper, the sample's treatment or condition label means: randomized to nivolumab then ipilimumab (arm A) or the reverse (arm B). Sequencing used CD8+ T cells sorted from blood (inferred from file names), obtained from a patient given nivolumab and ipilimumab in sequence. The source of these receptors is a human donor with melanoma.

The genes are TRBV6-5 and TRBJ2-7, with D maybe TRBD2 (8 bases). Trimming shortened V by 5 bases and J by 6 bases, and 17 bases separated the two germline ends. CDR3 length: 14 residues. The germline V gene encodes CDR1 MNHEY and CDR2 SVGAGI. The CDR3 loop reads CASSETGGTAEQYF. The CDR3 DNA reads TGTGCCAGCAGTGAAACGGGGGGGACAGCCGAGCAGTACTTC.

Regarding this clone: The same CDR3 is also encoded by other DNA sequences in this sample. The chain uses TRBV2 and TRBJ2-7; 11 nucleotides align to TRBD2. Germline V lookup: CDR1 SNHLY, CDR2 FYNNEI. The CDR3 is made up of 16 amino acids. Germline trimming cut 3 bases from V and 3 bases from J; bases unmatched to any gene: 7. The CDR3 region is CASSDLAGGDFYEQYF. The CDR3 region has the DNA TGTGCCAGCAGTGACCTAGCGGGGGGCGACTTCTACGAGCAGTACTTC. Full variable domain (remainder filled in from reference TRBV2 and TRBJ2-7): EPEVTQTPSHQVTQMGQEVILRCVPISNHLYFYWYRQILGQKVEFLVSFYNNEISEKSEIFDDQFSVERPDGSNFTLKIRSTKLEDSAMYFCASSDLAGGDFYEQYFGPGTRLTVT.

This clone turned up a few times. This chain uses TRBV5-6 with TRBJ2-7; 11 bases line up with TRBD2. Germline V gives CDR1 SGHDT, CDR2 YYEEEE. The trim removed 0 bases at V and 5 bases at J, leaving 4 bases unmatched. The CDR3 covers 15 residues. Written as DNA, the CDR3 is TGTGCCAGCAGCTTGGAATCTAGCGGGGGGAACGAGCAGTACTTC. It specifies CASSLESSGGNEQYF.

The chain joins TRBV5-1 to TRBJ2-1, with 9 bases identical to TRBD2. Unmatched junction bases numbered 4, after V lost 2 bases and J lost 7 bases. This CDR3 region has 14 residues. From germline, CDR1 is SGHRS and CDR2 YFSETQ. The CDR3 DNA reads TGCGCCAGCAGCTTAGCGGGGGGAGAGAATGAGCAGTTCTTC. This translates into CASSLAGGENEQFF. Supplemented by reference TRBV5-1 and TRBJ2-1, the full variable domain reads KAGVTQTPRYLIKTRGQQVTLSCSPISGHRSVSWYQQTPGQGLQFLFEYFSETQRNKGNFPGRFSGRQFSNSRSEMNVSTLELGDSALYLCASSLAGGENEQFFGPGTRLTVL.

The rearrangement uses TRBV11-3 and TRBJ2-1, with 8 bases fitting TRBD2. The CDR3 is made up of 14 amino acids. J gave up 5 bases and V 5 bases, and 5 bases lay outside the gene matches. The germline V gene has CDR1 SGHNT and CDR2 YENEEA. CDR3 sequence: CASSPERGNNEQFF. The CDR3 coding sequence is TGTGCCAGCAGCCCCGAGCGGGGGAACAATGAGCAGTTCTTC. Full variable domain (rest looked up from reference TRBV11-3 and TRBJ2-1): EAGVVQSPRYKIIEKKQPVAFWCNPISGHNTLYWYLQNLGQGPELLIRYENEEAVDDSQLPKDRFSAERLKGVDSTLKIQPAELGDSAVYLCASSPERGNNEQFFGPGTRLTVL.

Only a few counts were recorded for this clone. V is TRBV4-2 and J is TRBJ1-6; D is uncertain. V lost 2 bases, J lost 8 bases, and 13 bases lay in between. The germline V gene has CDR1 LGHNA and CDR2 YNFKEQ. The length of the CDR3 is 15 residues. Written as DNA, the CDR3 is TGTGCCAGCAGCCAACGAAAAGGCGAGGATTCACCCCTCCACTTT. It is translated as CASSQRKGEDSPLHF.

The chain employs TRBV15 and TRBJ1-1; 8 nucleotides align to TRBD1. Trimming took 3 bases from V and 3 from J; bases not matched to a gene: 6. Germline V gives CDR1 LNHNV, CDR2 YYDKDF (reference sequence). The CDR3 sequence is 15 residues long. The CDR3 DNA follows: TGTGCCACCAGCAGGGACAGGGAATCAGACACTGAAGCTTTCTTT. This codes for CATSRDRESDTEAFF.

Concerning this clone itself: Other DNA sequences in the same sample also yield this CDR3. The rearrangement links TRBV15 to TRBJ2-2; TRBD1 is a possible D gene (5 bases). CDR3 size: 14 residues. The V end was cut by 8 bases, the J end by 5 bases, with 15 bases between. Germline-derived CDR1 and CDR2 are LNHNV and YYDKDF (reference sequence). This CDR3 is CATGLGAGTGELFF. CDR3 coding DNA: TGTGCCACCGGGCTAGGGGCTGGAACCGGGGAGCTGTTTTTT.

There are a few counts of this clone. This chain links TRBV19 with TRBJ2-7; no firm D call. CDR3 length: 11 amino acids. CDR1 is LNHDA and CDR2 is SQIVND in the germline V gene (reference sequence). The V end lost 5 bases, the J end lost 7 bases, and 9 bases lay between the germline ends. The CDR3 region is CASSHNQEQYF. In nucleotides, the CDR3 is TGTGCCAGTAGTCACAATCAGGAGCAGTACTTC.

The chain is built from TRBV10-2 and TRBJ1-1; TRBD1 aligns across 10 bases. Germline V gene data show CDR1 as WSHSY and CDR2 as SAAADI. The trim removed 8 bases at V and 5 bases at J, leaving 11 bases unmatched. The CDR3 is 15 amino acids. The CDR3 DNA follows: TGCGCCAGCCGACCTAAGGACAGGGGGGGAACTGAAGCTTTCTTT. Translating gives CASRPKDRGGTEAFF.

V and J are TRBV4-1 and TRBJ1-2; 9 nucleotides agree with TRBD1. The V gene end was trimmed by 0 bases and the J gene end by 7 bases; junction bases not matched to a gene: 6. From germline, CDR1 is MGHRA and CDR2 YSYEKL. The CDR3 spans 15 residues. CDR3 DNA sequence: TGCGCCAGCAGCCAAGATCCGACAGGGGGTTTTGGCTACACCTTC. This sequence encodes CASSQDPTGGFGYTF.

This rearrangement joins TRBV27 to TRBJ2-2, with 10 bases lining up with TRBD2. J was trimmed by 6 bases and V by 4 bases; bases with no gene match: 8. CDR3 length: 16 residues. Germline CDR1 MNHEY, CDR2 SMNVEV (reference sequence). The CDR3 DNA reads as TGTGCCAGCAGTTACCGGACTAGCGGTGGGGCCGGGGAGCTGTTTTTT. Residues: CASSYRTSGGAGELFF.

This clone occurred a few times. The J gene is TRBJ2-5, the V gene TRBV5-1, with D maybe TRBD2 (6 bases). The CDR3 totals 14 residues. Germline V gene lookup returns CDR1 SGHRS and CDR2 YFSETQ. The germline V and J ends were trimmed by 4 bases and 1 base, with 11 bases remaining between them. In DNA, the CDR3 is TGCGCCAGCAGCGGGGAGGCTAGCCAAGAGACCCAGTACTTC. Translated: CASSGEASQETQYF.

This clone was observed a few times. The V gene is TRBV6-5, the J gene TRBJ2-5, with TRBD2 matching over 7 bases. J lost 2 bases, V lost 6 bases, and 9 bases had no gene match. This CDR3 spans 15 amino acids. Germline values: CDR1 MNHEY, CDR2 SVGAGI. The CDR3 spells CASSSSGGLQETQYF. DNA of the CDR3: TGTGCCAGCAGCTCCTCGGGGGGTTTACAAGAGACCCAGTACTTC.

This chain joins TRBV7-8 and TRBJ2-7; TRBD2 matches at 8 bases. From germline, CDR1 is SGHVS and CDR2 FQNEAQ. This CDR3 is 17 amino acids long. After removal of 4 bases from V and 6 bases from J, the junction contained 17 bases not matched to a gene. The CDR3 nucleotides are TGTGCCAGCAGCTCGGGGGGGGCTGGAGTCAGACTCTTCGAGCAGTACTTC. Translation gives CASSSGGAGVRLFEQYF. Complete variable domain (other parts from reference TRBV7-8 and TRBJ2-7): GAGVSQSPRYKVAKRGQDVALRCDPISGHVSLFWYQQALGQGPEFLTYFQNEAQLDKSGLPSDRFFAERPEGSVSTLKIQRTQQEDSAVYLCASSSGGAGVRLFEQYFGPGTRLTVT.